The present T cell receptor beta chain was sequenced within a study of OX40 agonist ivuxolimab in advanced cancers. Unmatched junction bases numbered 13, after V lost 6 bases and J lost 8 bases. The CDR3 loop spans 15 amino acids. Germline-derived CDR1 and CDR2 are MNHNS and SASEGT. TCRdb keeps only in-frame clones here, not all; method: immunoSEQ multiplex PCR. Of tens of thousands of clones in the sample, about four fifths were seen once. J is TRBJ1-3 and V is TRBV6-1, with 7 bases lining up with TRBD1. The sample was CD4+ or CD8+ T cells sorted from blood, taken in a trial of the OX40 agonist ivuxolimab. The TCR sequence derives from an adult with an advanced solid tumor such as melanoma, head and neck, liver or kidney cancer. The CDR3 sequence: CASRRDSVSGDTIYF. The CDR3 DNA sequence: TGTGCCAGCAGGAGGGACAGTGTATCGGGGGACACCATATATTTT.